The clone carrying this T cell receptor (beta chain) has just a few counts. Each CDR3 protein gets one entry after TCRdb re-called the 5' RACE reads with MiXCR. The table lists under 50,000 distinct CDR3 sequences, around 6.4% of them singletons. This sample stems from a study of T cells after yellow fever vaccination. General study points: Boosting was followed by the reappearance of most primary-vaccination clones (roughly 95% CD4, about 89% CD8). Abundant clonotypes (contaminants from the bulk population) could be present in FACS-sorted repertoires.

The source is a man aged 30 to 45 who received the YFV17D yellow fever vaccine. Here the sequenced sample was PBMCs, either bulk or a sorted T-cell subset (CD4+, CD8+, memory, or dextramer-sorted; not recorded which), taken 45 days after the yellow fever booster vaccination.

CDR3 in DNA: TGCGCCAGCAGCCCTAACTTGGACAGGGTAAACACTGAAGCTTTCTTT. Encoded protein: CASSPNLDRVNTEAFF. The V gene is TRBV4-3, the J gene TRBJ1-1, with 8 bases identical to TRBD1. V lost 4 bases to trimming and J lost 2 bases; unmatched junction nucleotides: 9. Germline CDR1 and CDR2: LGHNA and YSLEER. This CDR3 spans 16 amino acids.